These 25 T cell receptor beta chains were sequenced from one sample in a study of T cell changes during pregnancy in multiple sclerosis. Sequencing was performed with immunoSEQ multiplex PCR; in TCRdb, only in-frame clones are kept and a portion is missing. This table holds about 50,000 clones, roughly 92% found once. The sample was CD4+ T cells from peripheral blood mononuclear cells, taken after pregnancy. The source is a female donor with multiple sclerosis, enrolled in a pregnancy study.

CDR3 nucleotides: TGCAGCGTTGGATGGAGATACGAGCAGTACTTC. It specifies CSVGWRYEQYF. The V and J genes are TRBV29-1 and TRBJ2-7; D gene uncertain. V dropped 4 bases and J dropped 4 bases, with 8 bases sitting between them. Germline CDR1 and CDR2: SQVTM and ANQGSEA. The CDR3 has 11 residues.

This chain uses TRBV19 with TRBJ1-2; no firm D call. Trimming took off 3 bases at V and 2 bases at J, with 7 bases between the two ends. The CDR3 length is 13 residues. Germline V CDR1 and CDR2: LNHDA, SQIVND (reference sequence). The CDR3 region has the DNA TGTGCCAGTAGTATGGAGAGAAACTATGGCTACACCTTC. Its protein is CASSMERNYGYTF.

This clone was counted a few times. The chain recombines TRBV4-1 with TRBJ1-4, with D hard to call. Per germline, CDR1 MGHRA and CDR2 YSYEKL. Trimming stripped 1 base from V and 8 bases from J, with 11 bases between. This CDR3 region has 14 residues. CDR3 DNA: TGCGCCAGCAGCCAAGCAGGATTACAAGAAAAACTGTTTTTT. Residues: CASSQAGLQEKLFF.

The count of this clone is one. V is TRBV5-4 and J is TRBJ2-7, with 9 bases identical to TRBD1. The CDR3 is 15 amino acids. Losses at the gene ends were 3 bases for V and 1 base for J; bases not matched to a gene: 5. The V gene's germline CDR1 is SGHNT and CDR2 YYREEE (reference sequence). CDR3 amino acids: CASSWPGQGSYEQYF. DNA of the CDR3: TGTGCCAGCAGCTGGCCGGGACAGGGTTCCTACGAGCAGTACTTC. Filled out from reference TRBV5-4 and TRBJ2-7, the complete variable domain reads ETGVTQSPTHLIKTRGQQVTLRCSSQSGHNTVSWYQQALGQGPQFIFQYYREEENGRGNFPPRFSGLQFPNYSSELNVNALELDDSALYLCASSWPGQGSYEQYFGPGTRLTVT.

The rearrangement links TRBV30 to TRBJ1-5; D remains ambiguous. The V gene's germline CDR1 is GTSNPN and CDR2 SVGIG (reference sequence). CDR3 length equals 13 residues. Trimming removed 4 bases at V and 4 bases at J, with 11 bases between. CDR3 bases: TGTGCCTGGACCCACGGGAGGAATCAGCCCCAGCATTTT. This gives the protein CAWTHGRNQPQHF.

The chain has TRBV30 and TRBJ2-7; 10 nucleotides align to TRBD1. Germline V lookup: CDR1 GTSNPN, CDR2 SVGIG (reference sequence). V gave up 0 bases and J gave up 4 bases; unmatched junction bases: 6. The CDR3 spans 15 residues. CDR3 region: CAWSVPTGGTYEQYF. DNA for the CDR3: TGTGCCTGGAGTGTACCGACAGGGGGCACGTACGAGCAGTACTTC.

This chain connects TRBV5-1 to TRBJ2-7; 9 nucleotides match TRBD1. Germline V lookup: CDR1 SGHRS, CDR2 YFSETQ. With V trimmed by 5 bases and J by 6 bases, 9 bases remained unmatched. The CDR3 extends over 14 amino acids. CDR3 DNA: TGCGCCAGCAGGGAAGTCACAGGGGGCTCCGAGCAGTACTTC. This codes for CASREVTGGSEQYF.

The chain recombines TRBV6-5 with TRBJ2-1; the match to TRBD2 covers 10 bases. Germline-derived CDR1 and CDR2 are MNHEY and SVGAGI. With V trimmed by 0 bases and J by 10 bases, 9 bases remained unmatched. The CDR3 spans 16 residues. CDR3 sequence (DNA): TGTGCCAGCAGTTACTCTGGCCTAGCGGGAGAGGGGGAGCAGTTCTTC. This encodes CASSYSGLAGEGEQFF.

This chain uses TRBV5-1 with TRBJ2-7; 7 bases are a match to TRBD1. CDR3 length: 15 residues. The ends lost 0 bases at V and 3 bases at J; junction bases unmatched: 6. The germline gives CDR1 SGHRS, CDR2 YFSETQ. The CDR3 sequence: CASSLGTGTYYEQYF. Written as DNA, the CDR3 is TGCGCCAGCAGCTTGGGGACAGGAACTTACTACGAGCAGTACTTC.

V and J are TRBV5-1 and TRBJ2-7; a weak D match, TRBD2 (5 bases). Per germline, CDR1 SGHRS and CDR2 YFSETQ. Trimming cost V 5 bases and J 3 bases, with 9 bases left between them. The CDR3 has 12 residues. The CDR3 protein is CASRGGDYEQYF. For the CDR3, the DNA is TGCGCCAGCAGAGGAGGTGACTACGAGCAGTACTTC.

The rearrangement links TRBV5-5 to TRBJ2-5; 8 bases are a match to TRBD1. There are 14 residues in the CDR3. The ends lost 0 bases at V and 5 bases at J; junction bases unmatched: 3. Germline CDR1 and CDR2: SGHKS and YYEKEE (reference sequence). CDR3 in DNA: TGTGCCAGCAGCTTGGGGACAGGGTGGGAGACCCAGTACTTC. It codes for CASSLGTGWETQYF.

The chain recombines TRBV28 with TRBJ2-7; 12 bases are shared with TRBD1. V lost 4 bases and J lost 6; bases outside the gene matches: 7. The CDR3 covers 15 residues. Germline CDR1 reads MDHEN; CDR2 reads SYDVKM. CDR3 coding DNA: TGTGCCAGCAGTTCTTCCGGGACAGGGGGCGCCGAGCAGTACTTC. This gives the protein CASSSSGTGGAEQYF.

The CDR3 DNA reads as TGCGCCAGCAGCTACGGGGGGAGTAGCAATCAGCCCCAGCATTTT. Protein: CASSYGGSSNQPQHF. The chain uses TRBV5-1 and TRBJ1-5; TRBD1 might be the D (5 bases). CDR1 SGHRS and CDR2 YFSETQ come from the germline V gene. The CDR3 covers 15 residues. Between the trimmed V and J ends, which lost 3 bases and 0 bases, there was a span of 10 bases.

The genes are TRBV29-1 and TRBJ2-7; 7 nucleotides agree with TRBD1. V was clipped by 6 bases and J by 0 bases; unmatched bases: 8. Germline V gene data show CDR1 as SQVTM and CDR2 as ANQGSEA. The CDR3 runs to 14 residues. For the CDR3, the DNA is TGCAGCGTGACGACAGGGACCAACTCCTACGAGCAGTACTTC. It is translated as CSVTTGTNSYEQYF.

The V and J genes are TRBV7-2 and TRBJ2-1; 12 bases match TRBD2. CDR1 and CDR2 from the germline V gene are SGHTA and FQGNSA. The V segment lost 4 bases and the J segment 6 bases; nucleotides outside the gene matches: 4. This CDR3 contains 15 residues. In DNA form, the CDR3 reads TGTGCCAGCAGCTGGACTAGCGGGGCGCCCAATGAGCAGTTCTTC. Amino acids: CASSWTSGAPNEQFF.

The rearrangement joins TRBV27 to TRBJ2-1, with 10 bases fitting TRBD1. Germline V gene sequence: CDR1 MNHEY, CDR2 SMNVEV (reference sequence). Losses at the gene ends were 0 bases for V and 4 bases for J; bases not matched to a gene: 0. The CDR3 length is 15 residues. The CDR3 loop is CASSLSDRGYNEQFF. The DNA for the CDR3 is TGTGCCAGCAGTTTATCGGACAGGGGGTACAATGAGCAGTTCTTC.

V gene TRBV30 combines with J gene TRBJ1-4, with TRBD1 as a possible D gene (6 bases). The germline V gene has CDR1 GTSNPN and CDR2 SVGIG (reference sequence). The CDR3 is 13 residues long. V shed 4 bases and J shed 0 bases, with 6 bases lying between them. The CDR3 nucleotides read TGTGCCTGGACAGGGGCAACTAATGAAAAACTGTTTTTT. Protein: CAWTGATNEKLFF. Full variable domain (outside the CDR3, taken from reference TRBV30 and TRBJ1-4): SQTIHQWPATLVQPVGSPLSLECTVEGTSNPNLYWYRQAAGRGLQLLFYSVGIGQISSEVPQNLSASRPQDRQFILSSKKLLLSDSGFYLCAWTGATNEKLFFGSGTQLSVL.

This chain joins TRBV5-5 and TRBJ1-2; D perhaps matches TRBD1 (5 bases). Trimming left V 5 bases short and J 4 bases short, with 12 bases between. Germline values: CDR1 SGHKS, CDR2 YYEKEE (reference sequence). The CDR3 covers 13 residues. CDR3 sequence (DNA): TGTGCCAGCAGTACGCCCGGGGGCTATGGCTACACCTTC. The encoded protein is CASSTPGGYGYTF.

The V gene is TRBV30, the J gene TRBJ1-3; TRBD1 matches at 7 bases. The CDR3 is made up of 13 amino acids. Trimming took 5 bases from V and 3 from J; bases not matched to a gene: 4. Germline CDR1 and CDR2: GTSNPN and SVGIG (reference sequence). CDR3 amino acids: CAWGPGGGNTIYF. The CDR3, as DNA: TGTGCCTGGGGGCCAGGGGGTGGAAACACCATATATTTT.

This clone showed up just a few times. V is TRBV4-1 and J is TRBJ2-1; 10 nucleotides agree with TRBD2. This CDR3 has 17 residues. In germline, CDR1 is MGHRA, CDR2 YSYEKL. Trimming cost V 0 bases and J 8 bases; bases outside gene matches: 10. CDR3 nucleotides: TGCGCCAGCAGCCAAGATCCGCCTAGCGGGAGTAGGTATGAGCAGTTCTTC. This codes for CASSQDPPSGSRYEQFF.

This chain uses TRBV5-1 with TRBJ1-4, with 9 bases that match TRBD1. This CDR3 region has 15 residues. From germline, CDR1 is SGHRS and CDR2 YFSETQ. The trim removed 3 bases at V and 6 bases at J, leaving 6 bases unmatched. CDR3 sequence reads: CASSSTGGEDEKLFF. The CDR3 nucleotides are TGCGCCAGCAGCTCCACAGGGGGCGAGGATGAAAAACTGTTTTTT.

This rearrangement joins TRBV5-1 to TRBJ2-4; D may be TRBD2 (6 bases). Looked up from germline, CDR1 is SGHRS and CDR2 is YFSETQ. Trimming cost V 0 bases and J 0 bases, with 7 bases left between them. There are 15 residues in the CDR3. The CDR3 DNA follows: TGCGCCAGCAGCTTGGTGGGGGGAGCCAAAAACATTCAGTACTTC. Translation: CASSLVGGAKNIQYF.

The chain recombines TRBV21-1 with TRBJ1-2; TRBD1 reflects the table's D call only, with no check against the DNA. TRBV21-1 constitutes a pseudogene. The CDR3 sequence is 14 residues long. CDR3: CASSKWSGSYGYTF. The CDR3 nucleotides are TGTGCCAGCAGCAAATGGTCAGGCAGCTATGGCTACACCTTC.

The J gene is TRBJ1-3, the V gene TRBV7-9; D gene unclear. From germline, CDR1 is SEHNR and CDR2 FQNEAQ (reference sequence). The length of the CDR3 is 12 residues. V was trimmed by 2 bases and J by 4 bases, leaving 3 bases between them. CDR3 nucleotide sequence: TGTGCCAGCAGCTTACAGGGAAACACCATATATTTT. It is translated as CASSLQGNTIYF.

The chain is built from TRBV27 and TRBJ2-7; TRBD1 matches at 8 bases. The CDR3 sequence is 12 residues long. After removal of 3 bases from V and 6 bases from J, the junction contained 1 base not matched to a gene. Looked up from germline, CDR1 is MNHEY and CDR2 is SMNVEV (reference sequence). The DNA of the CDR3 is TGTGCCAGCAGTTTCACAGGGGGCGAGCAGTACTTC. Its translation: CASSFTGGEQYF.